Listed here is a single TCR beta chain. In this sample, this clonotype turned up many times. Its recognized antigen is unknown. Qualities for individual bases were not recorded, and no much larger clone is one base off. This sample stems from a study of low-dose radiotherapy and immunotherapy resistance in tumors (dated by TCRdb to the early 2020s). Regarding the research as a whole: In Cohort 1, each fraction delivered 0.5 Gy every 2 weeks, and the prescribed total PTV dose was 6.5 Gy. Randomization of trial participants into treatment groups was not performed. Every two weeks, patients got intravenous cyclophosphamide at 200 mg/m2, given one day ahead of each radiation and immunotherapy administration. Nivolumab was administered intravenously as a 240 mg flat dose every two weeks, and ipilimumab was administered intravenously at 1 mg/kg every six weeks. For Cohort 2, the dose was 1 Gy per fraction given every two weeks, adding up to 13 Gy in total across 26 weeks. Eight patients were included in the translational analysis: three from the first dose cohort and the first five from the second dose cohort. Aspirin 300 mg was taken orally once daily by patients for four cycles, starting on cycle 1 day 1.

The CDR3 runs 15 amino acids, cysteine and phenylalanine included. Solely the CDR3 DNA is kept, with 45 bases framed from the first base. The germline V gene encodes CDR1 SGDLS and CDR2 YYNGEE. V sheds 0 bases and J sheds 7 bases, leaving 13 bases between their ends. According to the study, the label for this sample's time point signals: before trial treatment. Donors were enrolled in RACIN, a single-arm phase I dose-escalation trial in which nivolumab, ipilimumab, aspirin, low-dose cyclophosphamide and low-dose radiotherapy were combined. Patients were eligible if they had advanced solid tumors that were TIL-negative. Superscript III and a set of TRAV- and TRBV-specific primers were used to synthesize first-strand cDNA, so that both TCRalpha and TCRbeta chains were covered. TCRs were amplified with Phusion for approximately 19 PCR cycles using a constant-region primer together with the adapter attached to the V primers. Isolated mRNA was amplified with the MessageAmp II aRNA Amplification Kit, using a 16-hour in vitro transcription at 37°C. mRNA for TCR sequencing was isolated with the Dynabeads mRNA DIRECT Purification Kit. Indexed Illumina adapters were added in a second Phusion PCR of roughly 27 cycles, and the PCR products were purified with AMPure XP beads. TCRalpha and TCRbeta libraries were deep-sequenced on an Illumina MiniSeq instrument. Per the authors' processing: Custom Perl scripts pooled TCR sequences encoding the same protein, removed out-of-frame sequences and computed each clonotype's abundance. Any TCR sequence supported by only a single read was excluded from analysis. The metrics used to describe the repertoires included Shannon entropy, Gini index, clonality, richness, and the frequency of TCRs shared between repertoires. The public reads were reanalyzed by TCRdb: fastp trimming at Q25, MiXCR alignment, in-frame beta chains only. Entries are consolidated by CDR3 protein sequence, retaining the most common genes and DNA. The V and J calls reflect TCRdb's pipeline rather than the authors' work. The sample records approximately 90,000 distinct CDR3 sequences, under 9.5% of which are singletons. The ten largest make up under 1.1% of the sample.

Material: PBMCs, obtained before treatment. The sequence is built from TRBV9 and TRBJ1-4; the D gene is unclear. The sequence derives from a male donor with prostate cancer. The bases are TGTGCCAGCAGCGTAGGCCTTACCCTGGGTGAAAAACTGTTTTTT. This is translated as CASSVGLTLGEKLFF.